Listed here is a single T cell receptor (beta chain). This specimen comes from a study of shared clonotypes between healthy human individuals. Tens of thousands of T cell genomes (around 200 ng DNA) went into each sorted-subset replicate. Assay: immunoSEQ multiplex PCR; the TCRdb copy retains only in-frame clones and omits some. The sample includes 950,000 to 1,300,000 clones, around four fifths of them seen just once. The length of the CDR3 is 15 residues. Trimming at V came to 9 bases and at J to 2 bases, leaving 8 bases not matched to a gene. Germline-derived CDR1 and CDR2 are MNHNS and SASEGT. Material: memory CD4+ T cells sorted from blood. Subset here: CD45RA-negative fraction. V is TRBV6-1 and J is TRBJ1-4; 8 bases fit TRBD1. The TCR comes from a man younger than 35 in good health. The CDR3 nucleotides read TGTGCCAGTAGCAGGGGGCCTGGGACTAATGAAAAACTGTTTTTT. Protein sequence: CASSRGPGTNEKLFF.